Below, one TCR beta chain is given with its context. This clone was seen repeatedly, ten times or more. It lacks a known antigen. Per-base qualities were not stored, and no clone one base away is much larger. Receptors were amplified or captured by PCR. Sequencing used an Illumina HiSeq 4000. High-throughput sequencing was used to profile the CDR3 region of the TCR beta-chain in every patient. The authors' pipeline ran thus. A classifier to discriminate distant-metastatic papillary thyroid cancer patients was built from CDR3 differences across clinicopathological groups. The Shannon index was used to measure repertoire diversity, and the Morisita-Horn index was used to measure how similar tumor and blood repertoires were. The raw public data were reprocessed by TCRdb itself: fastp quality trimming at Q25, MiXCR clonotype calling, in-frame beta chains only. TCRdb, rather than the study authors, made the V and J calls. In this sample the table shows about 28,000 clones, around 15% of which occur a single time. Of the sample, 4% to 5% falls within the top ten clones.

No patient had received any treatment before thyroid surgery. The study retrospectively analysed patient clinical samples collected from about 2012 to 2019 using T-cell receptor beta sequencing. The data were obtained in a study of metastatic and nonmetastatic thyroid tumors (dated by TCRdb to about 2020). Background for the entire study: For patients with malignant and with benign thyroid disease, the researchers compared repertoires between peripheral blood samples and tumor or nodule tissue samples. Results the study describes overall, beyond this receptor: TCR beta diversity was reported as significantly higher in malignant tumors than in benign nodules, in both blood and tumor samples.

From the germline V gene (reference sequence), CDR1 is DFQATT and CDR2 is SNEGSKA. Taken from cysteine to phenylalanine, the CDR3 has 15 residues. The CDR3 DNA has 45 bases and is translated from base 1. Deletion took 3 bases off V and 4 bases off J, with a span of 18 bases between the germline ends. Sequencing used blood. This clonotype was sampled from a female donor with papillary thyroid cancer or a benign thyroid nodule (not recorded which). Some clones in this sample may be carry-over from other donors' samples. The chain employs TRBV20-1 and TRBJ2-5, with a tentative D gene TRBD2 over 7 matching bases. The nucleotides are TGCAGTGCTAGGGGGGCTAGCGGCGTCGGAGAGACCCAGTACTTC. Its coded protein is CSARGASGVGETQYF.